Given below is one T cell receptor (beta chain) in context. The antigen is unknown. This record belongs to a study of blood T cells in healthy people across ages. Using a J-beta primer mix together with a sample-barcoded 5' primer, a second PCR was run for about 6 to 12 cycles. TCRdb ran MiXCR on the 5' RACE reads and lists one entry per CDR3 protein. There are 950,000 to 1,200,000 distinct CDR3 sequences in the sample; around two fifths occur only once, and about an eighth lies in the top ten. The CDR3 spans 13 residues. Trimming removed 7 bases from V and 4 bases from J, with 12 bases in between. CDR1 and CDR2 (germline): SGHDN, FVKESK. Study findings and constraints: Diversity of TCR beta per million T cells declined in a roughly linear way with age.

The rearrangement links TRBV14 to TRBJ2-3, with D possibly matching TRBD1 (5 bases). The source material was blood. The receptor's source is a man between 18 and 35 years old in good health. CDR3 sequence reads: CASIGRVADTQYF. In nucleotides, the CDR3 is TGTGCCAGCATTGGCAGGGTGGCAGATACGCAGTATTTT.